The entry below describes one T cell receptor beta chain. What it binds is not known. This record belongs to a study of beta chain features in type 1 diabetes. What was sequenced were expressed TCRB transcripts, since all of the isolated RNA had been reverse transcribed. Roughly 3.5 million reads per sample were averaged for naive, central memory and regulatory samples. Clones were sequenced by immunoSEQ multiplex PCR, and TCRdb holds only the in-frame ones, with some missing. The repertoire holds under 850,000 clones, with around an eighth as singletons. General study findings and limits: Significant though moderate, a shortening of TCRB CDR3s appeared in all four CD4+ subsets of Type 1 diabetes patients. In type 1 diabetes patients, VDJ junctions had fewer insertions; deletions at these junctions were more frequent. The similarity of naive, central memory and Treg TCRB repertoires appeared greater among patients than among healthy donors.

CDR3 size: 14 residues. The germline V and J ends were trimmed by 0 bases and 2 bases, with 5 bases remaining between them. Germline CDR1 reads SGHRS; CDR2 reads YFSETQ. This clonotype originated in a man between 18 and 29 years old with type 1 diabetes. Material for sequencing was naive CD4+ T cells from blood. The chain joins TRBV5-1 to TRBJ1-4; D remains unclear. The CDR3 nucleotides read TGCGCCAGCAGCTTGGTAGGGACTAATGAAAAACTGTTTTTT. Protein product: CASSLVGTNEKLFF.